The subject of this entry is one T cell receptor beta chain. The data stem from a study of cytomegalovirus exposure and HLA in healthy donors. The primer mix had 60 Vbeta and 13 Jbeta primers. TCRdb's copy holds only in-frame clones and misses some; the assay was immunoSEQ multiplex PCR. The data show 150,000 to 200,000 clones, approximately 11% seen once. V was shortened by 6 bases and J by 4 bases, with 12 bases between the two germline ends. From germline, CDR1 is MDHEN and CDR2 SYDVKM. The CDR3 has 14 residues. This TCR was recovered from a man aged 50-60 years in good health and CMV-seropositive. Material: PBMCs. J is TRBJ1-4 and V is TRBV28; D possibly corresponds to TRBD1 (6 bases). CDR3 residues: CASSIQGHNEKLFF. The CDR3 DNA reads TGTGCCAGCAGCATACAGGGACATAATGAAAAACTGTTTTTT.